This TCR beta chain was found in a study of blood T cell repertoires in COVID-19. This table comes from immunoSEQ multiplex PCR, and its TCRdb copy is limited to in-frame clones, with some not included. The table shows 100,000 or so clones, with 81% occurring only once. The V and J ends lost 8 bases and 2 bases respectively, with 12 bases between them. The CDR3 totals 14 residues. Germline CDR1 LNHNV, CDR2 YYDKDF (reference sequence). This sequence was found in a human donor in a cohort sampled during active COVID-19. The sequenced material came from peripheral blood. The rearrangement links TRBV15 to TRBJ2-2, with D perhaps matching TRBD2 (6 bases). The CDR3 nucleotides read TGTGCCACCTGGTCGGGGGTAAACACCGGGGAGCTGTTTTTT. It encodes CATWSGVNTGELFF.